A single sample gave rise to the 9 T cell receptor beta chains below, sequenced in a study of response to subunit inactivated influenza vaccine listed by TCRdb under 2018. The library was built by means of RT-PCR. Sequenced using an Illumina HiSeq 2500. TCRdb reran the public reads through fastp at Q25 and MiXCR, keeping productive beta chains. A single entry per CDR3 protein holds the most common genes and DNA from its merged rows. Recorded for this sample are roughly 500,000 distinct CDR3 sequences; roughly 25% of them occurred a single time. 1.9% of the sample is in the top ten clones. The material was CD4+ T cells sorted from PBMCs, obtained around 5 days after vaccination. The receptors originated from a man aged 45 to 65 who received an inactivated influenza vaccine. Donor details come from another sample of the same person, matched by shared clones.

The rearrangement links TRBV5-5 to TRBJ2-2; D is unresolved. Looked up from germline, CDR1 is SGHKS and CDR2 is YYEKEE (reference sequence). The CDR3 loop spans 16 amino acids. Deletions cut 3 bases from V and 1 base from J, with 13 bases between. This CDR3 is CASSSTFALNTGELFF. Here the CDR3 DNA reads TGTGCCAGCAGCTCAACCTTTGCCTTGAACACCGGGGAGCTGTTTTTT.

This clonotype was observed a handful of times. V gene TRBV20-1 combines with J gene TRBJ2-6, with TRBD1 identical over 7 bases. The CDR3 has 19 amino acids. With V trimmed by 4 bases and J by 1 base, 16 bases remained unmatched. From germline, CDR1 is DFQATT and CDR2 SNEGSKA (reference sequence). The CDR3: CSATPSGTAKKSGANVLTF. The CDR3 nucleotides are TGCAGTGCTACCCCGTCAGGGACAGCCAAAAAATCTGGGGCCAACGTCCTGACTTTC.

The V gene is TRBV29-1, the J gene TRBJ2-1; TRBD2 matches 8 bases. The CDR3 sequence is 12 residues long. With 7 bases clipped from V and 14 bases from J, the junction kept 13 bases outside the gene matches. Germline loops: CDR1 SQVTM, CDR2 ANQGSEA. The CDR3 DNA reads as TGCAGCGCCGAATACGGGAGGGTCATGGAGTTCTTC. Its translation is CSAEYGRVMEFF.

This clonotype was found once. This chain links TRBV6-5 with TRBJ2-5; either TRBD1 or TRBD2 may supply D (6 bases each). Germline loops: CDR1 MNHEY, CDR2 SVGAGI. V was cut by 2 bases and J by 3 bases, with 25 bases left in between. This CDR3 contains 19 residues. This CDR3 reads CASSYPRGWGPPGKETQYF. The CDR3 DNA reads TGTGCCAGCAGTTACCCCCGGGGGTGGGGGCCCCCAGGCAAAGAGACCCAGTACTTC.

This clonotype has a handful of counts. The DNA of the CDR3 is TGTGCCAGTAGAGACAGGGGAGGCAATCAGCCCCAGCATTTT. This encodes CASRDRGGNQPQHF. This chain joins TRBV19 and TRBJ1-5; 8 nucleotides match TRBD1. With V trimmed by 6 bases and J by 2 bases, 3 bases remained unmatched. The CDR3 is made up of 14 amino acids. Germline CDR1 LNHDA, CDR2 SQIVND (reference sequence).

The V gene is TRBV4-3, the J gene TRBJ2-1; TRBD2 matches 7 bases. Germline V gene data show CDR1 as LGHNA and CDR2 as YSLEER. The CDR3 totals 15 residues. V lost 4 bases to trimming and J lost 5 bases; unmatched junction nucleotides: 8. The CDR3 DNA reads TGCGCCAGCAGCCCGGGACTACTTAATAACAATGAGCAGTTCTTC. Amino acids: CASSPGLLNNNEQFF.

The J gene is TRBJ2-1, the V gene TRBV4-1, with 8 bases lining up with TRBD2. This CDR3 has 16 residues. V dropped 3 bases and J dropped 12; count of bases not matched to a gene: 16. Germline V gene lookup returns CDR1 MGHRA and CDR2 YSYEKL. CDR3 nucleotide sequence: TGCGCCAGCAGCCAGGAGGTTGGGTCGCGGGAGGCCAGGCAGTTCTTC. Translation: CASSQEVGSREARQFF.

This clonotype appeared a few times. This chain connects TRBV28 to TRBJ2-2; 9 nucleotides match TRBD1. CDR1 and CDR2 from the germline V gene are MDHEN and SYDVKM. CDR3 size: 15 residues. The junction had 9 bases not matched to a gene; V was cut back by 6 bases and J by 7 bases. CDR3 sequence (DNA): TGTGCCAGCAGGTCCCGGGACAGGGTTGGCGGGGAGCTGTTTTTT. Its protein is CASRSRDRVGGELFF. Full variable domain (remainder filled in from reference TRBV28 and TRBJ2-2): DVKVTQSSRYLVKRTGEKVFLECVQDMDHENMFWYRQDPGLGLRLIYFSYDVKMKEKGDIPEGYSVSREKKERFSLILESASTNQTSMYLCASRSRDRVGGELFFGEGSRLTVL.

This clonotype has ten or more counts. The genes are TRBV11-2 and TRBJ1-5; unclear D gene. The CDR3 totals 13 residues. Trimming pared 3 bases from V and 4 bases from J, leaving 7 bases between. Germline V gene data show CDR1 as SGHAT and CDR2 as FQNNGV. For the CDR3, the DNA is TGTGCCAGCAGCTTCAATAGGAATCAGCCCCAGCATTTT. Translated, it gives CASSFNRNQPQHF. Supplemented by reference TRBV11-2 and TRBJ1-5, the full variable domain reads EAGVAQSPRYKIIEKRQSVAFWCNPISGHATLYWYQQILGQGPKLLIQFQNNGVVDDSQLPKDRFSAERLKGVDSTLKIQPAKLEDSAVYLCASSFNRNQPQHFGDGTRLSIL.